The T cell receptor (beta chain) under discussion was sequenced for a study of cytomegalovirus exposure and HLA in healthy donors. Study-wide points: Later analysis reportedly placed an Asian-associated ancestry cluster below the approximately 680-donor mean in N-insertions.

V lost 3 bases and J lost 7; bases outside the gene matches: 11. This CDR3 has 17 amino acids. Per germline, CDR1 LNHDA and CDR2 SQIVND (reference sequence). The PCR made use of 60 Vbeta and 13 Jbeta primers. Repertoires were generated with immunoSEQ multiplex PCR, while TCRdb's copy carries only in-frame clones and drops some. The sample table includes 160,000 or so clones. Notes on this clone: Its antigen is unidentified.

Sequencing was performed on PBMCs. The source is a man in his thirties or forties in good health and CMV-seronegative. The chain carries TRBV19 and TRBJ2-1; 11 bases are shared with TRBD2. CDR3 DNA sequence: TGTGCCAGTAGTATCTTCGTTAGCGGGAGGGAAGGTAATGAGCAGTTCTTC. It codes for CASSIFVSGREGNEQFF.